Listed below are T cell receptor beta chains from one sample, sequenced in a study of human T cells and chemical hapten exposure. TCRdb re-called the RACE reads with MiXCR, one entry per CDR3 protein. Among around 99,000 distinct CDR3 sequences listed, 9.5% to 12% were seen once. The specimen was whole blood, collected in connection with sensitization to the hapten diphenylcyclopropenone (DPC). All receptors derive from a man aged 35 to 55 with alopecia areata. Some clones in this sample may be carry-over from other donors' samples. The CDR3 runs from the conserved cysteine through the conserved F or W. A D gene is named only where the DNA matches it firmly. Part of the rows lack a size; the others show once, few, many or a class for expanded clones.

clone_size,v_call,j_call,cdr3_length,d_call,cdr3_nt,cdr3_aa
many,TRBV28,TRBJ1-6,14,.,TGTGCCAGCAGTTTAGTGGGCCGTAATTCACCCCTCCACTTT,CASSLVGRNSPLHF
few,TRBV27,TRBJ2-4,19,TRBD1,TGTGCCAGCAGTTTTTGGGGGAGACAGGGGGCCGACGCCAAAAACATTCAGTACTTC,CASSFWGRQGADAKNIQYF
many,TRBV2,TRBJ1-2,13,.,TGTGCCAGCAGTGTTCAACAGGGTTATGGCTACACCTTC,CASSVQQGYGYTF
many,TRBV3-1,TRBJ1-6,17,.,TGTGCCAGCAGCCAGGTTTGGAGGAGCTCCTATAATTCACCCCTCCACTTT,CASSQVWRSSYNSPLHF
.,TRBV7-2,TRBJ2-3,15,.,TGTGCCAGCAGCTTAGTCAGTTTTCTAAGTGATACGCAGTATTTT,CASSLVSFLSDTQYF
.,TRBV28,TRBJ2-1,14,.,TGTGCCAGCAGCAGTGGTGGGGGGCAGAATGAGCAGTTCTTC,CASSSGGGQNEQFF
few,TRBV28,TRBJ2-5,15,TRBD2,TGTGCCAGCACTGGAGCGGGAGTTAGACTAGAGACCCAGTACTTC,CASTGAGVRLETQYF
few,TRBV29-1,TRBJ1-2,16,TRBD1,TGCAGCGTTGAAGCTCCCTCGGGACAGGGACGAGATGGCTACACCTTC,CSVEAPSGQGRDGYTF
few,TRBV24-1,TRBJ2-7,13,.,TGTGCCACCAGTGATGTAGGGTCTGGCGAGCAGTACTTC,CATSDVGSGEQYF
.,TRBV4-2,TRBJ1-6,16,TRBD1,TGTGCCAGCAGCACGACAGGGTTATCCTATAATTCACCCCTCCACTTT,CASSTTGLSYNSPLHF
.,TRBV3-1,TRBJ1-5,14,.,TGTGCCAGCAGCCAAGATCGGTCTAAACAGCCCCAGCATTTT,CASSQDRSKQPQHF
.,TRBV5-4,TRBJ2-2,14,.,TGTGCCAGCAGCTACCGGCCCGACACCGGGGAGCTGTTTTTT,CASSYRPDTGELFF
many,TRBV5-1,TRBJ1-2,14,TRBD1,TGCGCCAGCAGCTTGGCCGGGACAGGGATCGGCTACACCTTC,CASSLAGTGIGYTF
many,TRBV24-1,TRBJ2-7,10,.,TGTGCCACCAGTGGTACCGAGCAGTACTTC,CATSGTEQYF
many,TRBV29-1,TRBJ2-1,13,TRBD2,TGCAGCGTTGGGCTAGCGGGAGGACATGAGCAGTTCTTC,CSVGLAGGHEQFF
many,TRBV29-1,TRBJ2-2,14,.,TGCAGCGTTGCTTTTTGGTACAACACCGGGGAGCTGTTTTTT,CSVAFWYNTGELFF
.,TRBV6-1,TRBJ1-1,15,TRBD1,TGTGCCAGCCTACGAGGGACAGGGGACTACACTGAAGCTTTCTTT,CASLRGTGDYTEAFF
few,TRBV7-3,TRBJ1-3,17,.,TGTGCCAGCAGCTTAAATCCCGTGATGGGGGGTAGAAACACCATATATTTT,CASSLNPVMGGRNTIYF
.,TRBV3-1,TRBJ2-1,22,.,TGTGCCAGCAGCCAAGATTCGGACGGCCGTCTATCTCGGGACAAGACCTACAATGAGCAGTTCTTC,CASSQDSDGRLSRDKTYNEQFF
.,TRBV12-3/TRBV12-4,TRBJ2-1,12,.,TGTGCCAGCAGTTTTTTGGTGAGTGAGCAGTTCTTC,CASSFLVSEQFF
.,TRBV29-1,TRBJ2-5,12,TRBD1,TGCAGCGTTGAAGGACAGGGGAAGACCCAGTACTTC,CSVEGQGKTQYF
few,TRBV6-5,TRBJ2-2,16,TRBD1,TGTGCCAGCAGTCGGGGACAGGGAAAACACACCGGGGAGCTGTTTTTT,CASSRGQGKHTGELFF
many,TRBV6-5,TRBJ2-3,12,.,TGTGCCAGCAGTTTCGTTGGTGATACGCAGTATTTT,CASSFVGDTQYF
.,TRBV4-3,TRBJ2-3,12,.,TGCGCCAGCAGCCATTCACAGGGACAGCAGTATTTT,CASSHSQGQQYF
.,TRBV28,TRBJ1-6,12,TRBD1,TGTGCCAGCAACACAGGGGTTTCGGCCCTCCACTTT,CASNTGVSALHF
.,TRBV4-2,TRBJ2-6,18,TRBD1,TGTGCCAGCAGCCCCCCGGGACAGGGGGCGTTTGGGGCCAACGTCCTGACTTTC,CASSPPGQGAFGANVLTF
.,TRBV5-5,TRBJ2-1,15,TRBD1,TGTGCCAGCAGGGCTGGGACAGGGCTAGGCAATGAGCAGTTCTTC,CASRAGTGLGNEQFF
few,TRBV7-9,TRBJ2-4,13,.,TGTGCCAGCAGCTTAGTCCCCGTAGCCATTCAGTACTTC,CASSLVPVAIQYF
many,TRBV6-1,TRBJ1-5,13,.,TGTGCCAGCAGTGTTACGGACAATCAGCCCCAGCATTTT,CASSVTDNQPQHF
many,TRBV27,TRBJ2-5,15,TRBD1,TGTGCCAGCAGTTCTCAGACAGGGGGCTTTGAGACCCAGTACTTC,CASSSQTGGFETQYF
once,TRBV2,TRBJ2-3,15,TRBD2,TGTGCCAGCAGCGGACTAGCGGGAGGAGAAGATACGCAGTATTTT,CASSGLAGGEDTQYF
many,TRBV4-3,TRBJ2-1,17,.,TGCGCCAGCAGCCAGGGCCCGAGACCCAGCTCCTACAATGAGCAGTTCTTC,CASSQGPRPSSYNEQFF
.,TRBV5-1,TRBJ2-7,13,.,TGCGCCAGCAGCTCCACCAAGAATTACGAGCAGTACTTC,CASSSTKNYEQYF
few,TRBV14,TRBJ2-1,13,.,TGTGCCAGCAGCCAAGATCTGTCAGGGGAGCAGTTCTTC,CASSQDLSGEQFF
.,TRBV29-1,TRBJ2-5,14,.,TGCAGCGTTGAACCGGCAGCGGGCGGGGAGACCCAGTACTTC,CSVEPAAGGETQYF
few,TRBV7-2,TRBJ2-3,15,.,TGTGCCAGCAGCTTCAGTCAAGCGGGCGCAGATACGCAGTATTTT,CASSFSQAGADTQYF
.,TRBV5-1,TRBJ2-3,13,.,TGCGCCAGCAGGCGAGAAAGCACAGATACGCAGTATTTT,CASRRESTDTQYF
.,TRBV7-3,TRBJ2-3,13,.,TGTGCCAGCAGCTTATGGGTTGGGTCGACGCAGTATTTT,CASSLWVGSTQYF
few,TRBV12-3/TRBV12-4,TRBJ2-1,17,.,TGTGCCAGCAGTTTCAGTCCGGTTGGGAGGTCTTACAATGAGCAGTTCTTC,CASSFSPVGRSYNEQFF
.,TRBV29-1,TRBJ2-1,16,.,TGCAGCGTTGGGCTAGCCGATTCAAGCTCCTACAATGAGCAGTTCTTC,CSVGLADSSSYNEQFF
.,TRBV6-5,TRBJ2-1,18,.,TGTGCCAGCAGTTACCTCCCACTGACAGCCTTAAACTACAATGAGCAGTTCTTC,CASSYLPLTALNYNEQFF
.,TRBV12-3/TRBV12-4,TRBJ1-1,16,.,TGTGCCAACAGTTTTCGGGGGGGATCTGGATGGAATGAAGCTTTCTTT,CANSFRGGSGWNEAFF
few,TRBV7-9,TRBJ2-3,15,TRBD2,TGTGCCAGCAGCCGGCGGGAGAGCAACACAGATACGCAGTATTTT,CASSRRESNTDTQYF
.,TRBV30,TRBJ1-6,16,.,TGTGCCTGGAATTTGGGCTCAAACTATTATAATTCACCCCTCCACTTT,CAWNLGSNYYNSPLHF
few,TRBV28,TRBJ2-3,12,.,TGTGCCAGCAGTGTCGTTTCAGATACGCAGTATTTT,CASSVVSDTQYF
many,TRBV20-1,TRBJ2-3,15,TRBD2,TGCAGTGCTAGAGATGGGACTAGTCTCTCAGATACGCAGTATTTT,CSARDGTSLSDTQYF
.,TRBV20-1,TRBJ2-2,13,.,TGCAGTGCTAGAGAATTAACCCCCGAGGAACTGTTTTTT,CSARELTPEELFF
.,TRBV7-9,TRBJ2-1,15,TRBD2,TGTGCCAGCAGCTCCCCGGGACTAGCGGAGGATGAGCAGTTCTTC,CASSSPGLAEDEQFF
.,TRBV19,TRBJ2-1,17,TRBD2,TGTGCCAGTAGTATTCCGGGACTAGCGGGAGGTAGCGCTGAGCAGTTCTTC,CASSIPGLAGGSAEQFF
.,TRBV15,TRBJ2-1,17,TRBD2,TGTGCCACCAGCAGAGAAACCCCGGGACTAGGGGCCAATGAGCAGTTCTTC,CATSRETPGLGANEQFF
.,TRBV20-1,TRBJ1-5,16,TRBD1,TGCAGTGCTAGAGGATACTGGGGACAGATAGATCAGCCCCAGCATTTT,CSARGYWGQIDQPQHF
.,TRBV12-3/TRBV12-4,TRBJ1-1,15,TRBD1,TGTGCCAGCAGTCCTAAGACAGGGCATAACACTGAAGCTTTCTTT,CASSPKTGHNTEAFF
many,TRBV18,TRBJ2-3,11,.,TGTGCCAGCAGCCCGGGTGATACGCAGTATTTT,CASSPGDTQYF
.,TRBV6-6,TRBJ1-5,15,.,TGTGCCAGCAGGGGGCCGGGACTCCGCAATCAGCCCCAGCATTTT,CASRGPGLRNQPQHF